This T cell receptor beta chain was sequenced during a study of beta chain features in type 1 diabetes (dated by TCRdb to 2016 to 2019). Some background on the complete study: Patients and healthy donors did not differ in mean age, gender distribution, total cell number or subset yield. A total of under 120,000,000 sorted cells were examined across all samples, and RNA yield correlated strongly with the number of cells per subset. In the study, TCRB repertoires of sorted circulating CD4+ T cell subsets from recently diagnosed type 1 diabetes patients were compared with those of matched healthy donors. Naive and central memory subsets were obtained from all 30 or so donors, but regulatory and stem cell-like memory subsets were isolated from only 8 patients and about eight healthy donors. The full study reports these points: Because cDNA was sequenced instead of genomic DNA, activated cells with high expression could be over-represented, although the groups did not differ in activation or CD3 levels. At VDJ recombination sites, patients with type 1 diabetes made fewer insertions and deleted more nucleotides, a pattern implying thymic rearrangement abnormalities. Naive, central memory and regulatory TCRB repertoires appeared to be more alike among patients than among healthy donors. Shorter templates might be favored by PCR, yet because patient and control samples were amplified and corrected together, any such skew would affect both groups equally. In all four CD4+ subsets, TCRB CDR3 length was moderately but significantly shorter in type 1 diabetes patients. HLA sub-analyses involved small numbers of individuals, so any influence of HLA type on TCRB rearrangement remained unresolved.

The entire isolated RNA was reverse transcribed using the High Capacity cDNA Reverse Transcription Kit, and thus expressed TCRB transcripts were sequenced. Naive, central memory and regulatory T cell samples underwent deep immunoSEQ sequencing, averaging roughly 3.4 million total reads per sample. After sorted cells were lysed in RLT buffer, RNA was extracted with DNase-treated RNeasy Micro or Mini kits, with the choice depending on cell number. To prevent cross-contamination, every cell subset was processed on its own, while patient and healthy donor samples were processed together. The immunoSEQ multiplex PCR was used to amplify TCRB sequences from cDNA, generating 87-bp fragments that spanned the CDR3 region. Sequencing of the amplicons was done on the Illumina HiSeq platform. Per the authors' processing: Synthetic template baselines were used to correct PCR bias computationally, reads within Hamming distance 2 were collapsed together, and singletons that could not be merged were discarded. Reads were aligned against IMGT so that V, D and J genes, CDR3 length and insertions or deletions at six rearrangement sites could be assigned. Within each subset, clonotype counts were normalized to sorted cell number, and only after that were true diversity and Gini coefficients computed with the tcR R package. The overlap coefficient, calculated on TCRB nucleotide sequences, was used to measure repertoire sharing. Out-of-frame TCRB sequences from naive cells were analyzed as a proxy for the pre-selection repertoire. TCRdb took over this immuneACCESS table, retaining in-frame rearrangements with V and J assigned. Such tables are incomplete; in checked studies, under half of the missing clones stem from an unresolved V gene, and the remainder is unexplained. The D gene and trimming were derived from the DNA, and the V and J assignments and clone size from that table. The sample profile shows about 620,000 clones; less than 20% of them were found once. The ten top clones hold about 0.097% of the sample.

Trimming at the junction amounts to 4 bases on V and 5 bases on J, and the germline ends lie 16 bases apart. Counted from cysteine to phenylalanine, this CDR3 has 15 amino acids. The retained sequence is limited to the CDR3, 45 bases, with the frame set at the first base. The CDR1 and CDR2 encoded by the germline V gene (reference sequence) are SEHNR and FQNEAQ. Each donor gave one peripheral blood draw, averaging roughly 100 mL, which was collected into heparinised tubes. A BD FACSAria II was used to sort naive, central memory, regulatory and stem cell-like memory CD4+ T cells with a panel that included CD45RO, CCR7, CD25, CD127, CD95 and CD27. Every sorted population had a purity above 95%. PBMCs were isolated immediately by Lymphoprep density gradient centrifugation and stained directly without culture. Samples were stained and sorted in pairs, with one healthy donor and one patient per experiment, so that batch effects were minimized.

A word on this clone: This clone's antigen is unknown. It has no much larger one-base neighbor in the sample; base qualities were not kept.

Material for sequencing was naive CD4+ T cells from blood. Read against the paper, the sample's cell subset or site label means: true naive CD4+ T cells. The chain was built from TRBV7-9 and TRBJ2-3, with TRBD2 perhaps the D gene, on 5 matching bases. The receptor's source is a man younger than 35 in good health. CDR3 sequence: CASSSRVVRGDTQYF. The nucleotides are TGTGCCAGCAGCTCGCGGGTTGTCCGGGGAGATACGCAGTATTTT.